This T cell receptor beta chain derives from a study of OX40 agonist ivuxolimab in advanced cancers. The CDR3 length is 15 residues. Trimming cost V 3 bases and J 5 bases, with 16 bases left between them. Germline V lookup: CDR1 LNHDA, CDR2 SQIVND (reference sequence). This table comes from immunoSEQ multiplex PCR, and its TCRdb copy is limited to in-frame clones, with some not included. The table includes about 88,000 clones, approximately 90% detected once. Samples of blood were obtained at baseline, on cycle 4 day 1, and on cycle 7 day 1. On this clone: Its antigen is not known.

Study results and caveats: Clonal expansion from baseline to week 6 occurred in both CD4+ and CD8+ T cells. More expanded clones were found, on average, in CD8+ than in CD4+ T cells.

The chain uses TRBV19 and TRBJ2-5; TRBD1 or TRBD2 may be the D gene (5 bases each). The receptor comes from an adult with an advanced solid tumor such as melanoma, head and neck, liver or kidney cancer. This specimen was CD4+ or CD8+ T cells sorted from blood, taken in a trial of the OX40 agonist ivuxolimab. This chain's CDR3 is CASSISGTPGETQYF. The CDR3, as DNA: TGTGCCAGTAGTATTTCGGGGACGCCTGGGGAGACCCAGTACTTC.